This T cell receptor beta chain was sequenced for a study of T cell responses to AZD1222 COVID-19 vaccine. Study-wide results and caveats: The study found Spike-specific TCR breadth and depth rose after two AZD1222 doses.

On this clone itself: Its antigen is undetermined.

Some clones are missing from TCRdb's copy, which holds only in-frame ones; the method was immunoSEQ multiplex PCR. The sample has approximately 90,000 clones, 70% to 90% seen once. This CDR3 is 15 amino acids long. Germline V gives CDR1 PRHDT, CDR2 FYEKMQ (reference sequence). The V end was cut by 5 bases, the J end by 1 base, with 14 bases between. This TCR came from an adult in good health. The V call is TRBV13, the J call TRBJ1-1, with D possibly TRBD1 on 6 matching bases. Sequences were derived from peripheral blood, sampled on day 0 of AZD1222 vaccination. CDR3 nucleotides: TGTGCCAGCAGCGAGACCGGGACATCGAACACTGAAGCTTTCTTT. Protein sequence: CASSETGTSNTEAFF.